The T cell receptor beta chain under discussion was sequenced for a study of blood T cells in healthy people across ages. Extraction of total RNA produced a minimum of 5 micrograms from each sample. Germline CDR1 reads SQVTM; CDR2 reads ANQGSEA. The CDR3 runs 13 residues. V was cut by 7 bases and J by 11 bases, with 23 bases left in between. Primed by a sample-barcoded 5' primer and a J-beta primer mix, a second PCR proceeded for about 7 to 11 cycles. Tagging of each cDNA molecule was performed by a template-switch adaptor with 12 random nucleotides. Every sample gave at least 2.5 million paired-end reads containing CDR3. TCRdb processed the 5' RACE reads anew with MiXCR; each CDR3 protein has one entry. The sample includes 1 million or so distinct CDR3 sequences, 40% to 50% of them seen just once. This clonotype appeared a few times.

The receptor comes from a woman aged 60 to 75 in good health. Sequenced sample: blood. The chain links TRBV29-1 to TRBJ2-5, with D possibly matching TRBD2 (5 bases). CDR3 protein: CSARTQIGNEQYF. CDR3 sequence (DNA): TGCAGCGCTCGGACGCAAATCGGGAATGAGCAGTACTTC.